Presented here are 16 T cell receptor beta chains from one specimen sequenced in a study of T-cell memory formation after mild COVID-19 (dated by TCRdb to the early 2020s). Library preparation was by 5' RACE. The data were produced on an Illumina NovaSeq 6000. TCRdb passed the public sequencing reads through fastp at Q25 and MiXCR, retaining productive beta sequences. Here each entry gathers all rows of one CDR3 protein and keeps the most common genes and DNA. For this sample there are 250,000 to 300,000 distinct CDR3 sequences; around 15% appear just once. 22% of the sample belongs to the ten largest clones. Sequencing was performed on PBMCs or a T cell subset sorted from them (not recorded which). The origin of the receptors is a man aged 18 to 30 who had mild COVID-19 (a few samples of this study predate the infection). The sample titles of this study are shuffled in the database, so cell type and time point are left out; the donor was told from shared clones.

The chain employs TRBV24-1 and TRBJ1-1; D unresolved. Germline assignment: CDR1 KGHDR and CDR2 SFDVKD. V lost 4 bases to trimming and J lost 3 bases, with 5 bases between them. The CDR3 has 12 amino acids. CDR3 sequence: CATSESDTEAFF. CDR3 in DNA: TGTGCCACCAGTGAATCCGACACTGAAGCTTTCTTT.

This clonotype was seen more than once but under ten times. The chain is built from TRBV6-2 or TRBV6-3 and TRBJ2-7, with D tentatively TRBD1 or TRBD2 (6 bases each). Trimming cost V 9 bases and J 5 bases, with 17 bases left between them. Per germline, CDR1 MNHEY and CDR2 SVGEGT. CDR3 size: 13 residues. The CDR3 loop reads CASRGPLLDEQYF. For the CDR3, the DNA is TGTGCCAGTCGGGGGCCCCTCCTGGACGAGCAGTACTTC.

In its sample, this clonotype was seen many times. V gene TRBV11-2 combines with J gene TRBJ2-7; D possibly corresponds to TRBD1 (6 bases). The length of the CDR3 is 14 residues. V was pared by 2 bases and J by 4 bases, with 12 bases between. Germline lookup yields CDR1 SGHAT and CDR2 FQNNGV. This CDR3 reads CASSLTQGHYEQYF. The CDR3 nucleotides read TGTGCCAGCAGCTTAACACAGGGTCATTACGAGCAGTACTTC. Using reference TRBV11-2 and TRBJ2-7 for the parts outside the CDR3, the full variable domain is EAGVAQSPRYKIIEKRQSVAFWCNPISGHATLYWYQQILGQGPKLLIQFQNNGVVDDSQLPKDRFSAERLKGVDSTLKIQPAKLEDSAVYLCASSLTQGHYEQYFGPGTRLTVT.

This clonotype has ten or more counts. The rearrangement joins TRBV7-2 to TRBJ2-2, with 9 bases identical to TRBD1. V lost 3 bases and J lost 5; bases outside the gene matches: 4. Per the germline V gene, CDR1 is SGHTA and CDR2 is FQGNSA. This CDR3 comprises 15 residues. The CDR3 reads CASSFGTGTTGELFF. DNA of the CDR3: TGTGCCAGCAGCTTCGGGACAGGGACTACCGGGGAGCTGTTTTTT.

The chain employs TRBV24-1 and TRBJ1-2, with 7 bases that match TRBD1. Trimming took 2 bases from V and 8 from J; bases not matched to a gene: 10. The CDR3 totals 15 residues. Germline CDR1 and CDR2: KGHDR and SFDVKD. The CDR3 loop is CATSDWGPGQRGYTF. DNA for the CDR3: TGTGCCACCAGTGATTGGGGACCGGGACAGAGAGGCTACACCTTC.

The CDR3 region is CASSTAGTGGGYTF. The CDR3 DNA reads as TGTGCCAGCAGTACCGCCGGGACGGGAGGTGGCTACACCTTC. The chain employs TRBV12-3 or TRBV12-4 and TRBJ1-2; tentative D call: TRBD1 (5 bases). The CDR3 is 14 amino acids. The V end was cut by 5 bases, the J end by 7 bases, with 17 bases between.

This sequence joins TRBV11-2 and TRBJ2-7, with 8 bases lining up with TRBD1. Germline assignment: CDR1 SGHAT and CDR2 FQNNGV. The CDR3 is 14 amino acids. V lost 5 bases to trimming and J lost 5 bases; unmatched junction nucleotides: 8. CDR3 bases: TGTGCCAGCAGCGCCGGACAGGGCCACAACGAGCAGTACTTC. Its translation is CASSAGQGHNEQYF.

This clonotype was seen only a few times. The CDR3 coding sequence is TGTGCCAGCAGCTTGGAGGCCAGCTTGGAGCCCCAGCATTTT. It specifies CASSLEASLEPQHF. The chain employs TRBV5-6 and TRBJ1-5; D is unclear. CDR1 and CDR2 from the germline V gene are SGHDT and YYEEEE. V lost 0 bases and J 8 bases, leaving 12 bases between the germline ends. This CDR3 has 14 amino acids.

The J gene is TRBJ2-3, the V gene TRBV27, with D unclear. The germline V gene has CDR1 MNHEY and CDR2 SMNVEV (reference sequence). CDR3 size: 10 residues. Trimming stripped 8 bases from V and 8 bases from J, with 8 bases between. CDR3 in DNA: TGTGCCAGCGGTTGGGCTACGCAGTATTTT. It is translated as CASGWATQYF.

The rearrangement joins TRBV5-1 to TRBJ2-7; TRBD2 is a possible D gene (6 bases). The CDR3 runs to 14 residues. Trimming pared 4 bases from V and 0 bases from J, leaving 11 bases between. In germline, CDR1 is SGHRS, CDR2 YFSETQ. CDR3 sequence: CASSTLGSSYEQYF. CDR3 bases: TGCGCCAGCAGCACTCTCGGGAGCTCCTACGAGCAGTACTTC.

This clonotype was seen more than once but under ten times. The rearrangement uses TRBV30 and TRBJ2-3; D ambiguous. This CDR3 region has 11 residues. CDR1 GTSNPN and CDR2 SVGIG come from the germline V gene (reference sequence). Trimming left V 0 bases short and J 8 bases short, with 6 bases between. CDR3 sequence (DNA): TGTGCCTGGAGTGTACTTGGTACGCAGTATTTT. The encoded protein is CAWSVLGTQYF.

The chain is built from TRBV20-1 and TRBJ1-5; D not resolved. V lost 5 bases, J lost 5 bases, and 13 bases lay in between. The CDR3 runs to 13 residues. Germline CDR1 reads DFQATT; CDR2 reads SNEGSKA (reference sequence). Here the CDR3 reads CSARRNSDQPQHF. CDR3 nucleotides: TGCAGTGCTCGACGGAACTCAGATCAGCCCCAGCATTTT.

In this sample, this clonotype turned up a few times. The chain combines TRBV7-9 with TRBJ2-5; tentatively, D is TRBD1 or TRBD2 (5 bases each). In germline, CDR1 is SEHNR, CDR2 FQNEAQ (reference sequence). The length of the CDR3 is 16 residues. The V end lost 3 bases, the J end lost 0 bases, and 14 bases lay between the germline ends. CDR3 amino acids: CASSFGVWGYQETQYF. The CDR3 DNA follows: TGTGCCAGCAGCTTTGGTGTCTGGGGGTACCAAGAGACCCAGTACTTC.

This clonotype showed up just a few times. The rearrangement uses TRBV12-3 or TRBV12-4 and TRBJ2-2, with 11 nucleotides matching TRBD2. This CDR3 spans 18 amino acids. Trimming removed 6 bases from V and 0 bases from J; junction bases left unmatched: 9. CDR3 region: CASSPHSGGATNTGELFF. In DNA form, the CDR3 reads TGTGCCAGCAGCCCTCATAGCGGGGGGGCAACGAACACCGGGGAGCTGTTTTTT.

The gene calls are TRBV7-9 and TRBJ2-7, with 10 bases lining up with TRBD1. J gave up 4 bases and V 3 bases, and 3 bases lay outside the gene matches. Germline values: CDR1 SEHNR, CDR2 FQNEAQ (reference sequence). The CDR3 has 14 residues. This chain's CDR3 is CASSLTGGAYEQYF. As DNA, the CDR3 is TGTGCCAGCAGCTTGACAGGGGGCGCGTACGAGCAGTACTTC.

At least ten counts were recorded for this clonotype. The chain is built from TRBV7-2 and TRBJ1-1; perhaps TRBD1 as D (6 bases). In germline, CDR1 is SGHTA, CDR2 FQGNSA. Trimming shortened V by 4 bases and J by 3 bases, and 9 bases separated the two germline ends. The CDR3 covers 13 residues. The CDR3 DNA sequence: TGTGCCAGCAGCTCATCAGGGGACACTGAAGCTTTCTTT. Translation gives CASSSSGDTEAFF. Together with reference TRBV7-2 and TRBJ1-1, the CDR3 gives the full variable domain: GAGVSQSPSNKVTEKGKDVELRCDPISGHTALYWYRQSLGQGLEFLIYFQGNSAPDKSGLPSDRFSAERTGGSVSTLTIQRTQQEDSAVYLCASSSSGDTEAFFGQGTRLTVV.